Only a few counts were recorded for the clone carrying this T cell receptor beta chain. What it binds is unknown. This record belongs to a study of blood T cells in healthy people across ages. Study background: Through template switching, about one barcoded beta molecule was captured per two T cells, as measured in model experiments.

Findings and limits, study-wide: Unsorted PBMC input precluded a conclusive naive versus antigen-experienced comparison.

A second about 7 to 11 cycle PCR used barcoded and J-beta primers. TCRdb re-analysed the 5' RACE reads in MiXCR, keeping a single row per CDR3 protein. This repertoire shows roughly 1,700,000 distinct CDR3 sequences, roughly 30% found once; its top ten account for roughly 8%. Looked up from germline, CDR1 is MGHDK and CDR2 is SYGVNS. The CDR3 extends over 17 amino acids. V trimming: 5 bases; J trimming: 6 bases; junction bases outside the gene matches: 15. Sequenced sample: blood. The origin of this receptor is a woman in her 30s in good health. The genes are TRBV25-1 and TRBJ2-2; 7 bases match TRBD1. CDR3 in DNA: TGTGCCAGCAGTTCACGGGACAGACCGGCGCTTGCCGGGGAGCTGTTTTTT. This codes for CASSSRDRPALAGELFF.